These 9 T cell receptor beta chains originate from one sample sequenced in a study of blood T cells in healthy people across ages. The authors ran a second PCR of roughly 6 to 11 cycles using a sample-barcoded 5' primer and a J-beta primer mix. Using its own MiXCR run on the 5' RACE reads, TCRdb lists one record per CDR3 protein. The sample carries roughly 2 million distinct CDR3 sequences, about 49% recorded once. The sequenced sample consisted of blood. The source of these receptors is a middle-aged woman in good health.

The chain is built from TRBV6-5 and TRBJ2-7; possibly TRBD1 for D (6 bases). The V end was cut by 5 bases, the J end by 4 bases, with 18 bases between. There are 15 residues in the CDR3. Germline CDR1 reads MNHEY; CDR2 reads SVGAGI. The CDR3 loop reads CASSQTGQREYEQYF. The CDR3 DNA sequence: TGTGCCAGCAGTCAAACTGGACAGAGGGAATACGAGCAGTACTTC.

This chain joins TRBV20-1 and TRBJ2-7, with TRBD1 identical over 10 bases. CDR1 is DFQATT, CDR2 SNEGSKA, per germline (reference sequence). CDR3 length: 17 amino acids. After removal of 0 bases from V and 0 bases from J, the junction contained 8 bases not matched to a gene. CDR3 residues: CSARDRPRTGGSYEQYF. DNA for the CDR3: TGCAGTGCTAGAGATCGTCCGCGGACAGGGGGCTCCTACGAGCAGTACTTC.

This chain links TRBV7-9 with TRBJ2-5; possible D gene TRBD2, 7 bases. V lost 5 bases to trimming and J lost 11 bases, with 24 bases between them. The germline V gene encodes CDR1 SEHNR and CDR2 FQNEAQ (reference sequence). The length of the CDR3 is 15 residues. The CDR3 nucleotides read TGTGCCAGCAGCCTCGGTTGGGGGGGCCTCAATGAGCAGTACTTC. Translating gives CASSLGWGGLNEQYF.

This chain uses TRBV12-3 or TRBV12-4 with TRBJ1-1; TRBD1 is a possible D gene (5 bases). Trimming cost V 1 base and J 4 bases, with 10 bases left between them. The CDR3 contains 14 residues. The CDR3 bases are TGTGCCAGCAGTTTAGGAAGGGGTAGCACTGAAGCTTTCTTT. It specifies CASSLGRGSTEAFF.

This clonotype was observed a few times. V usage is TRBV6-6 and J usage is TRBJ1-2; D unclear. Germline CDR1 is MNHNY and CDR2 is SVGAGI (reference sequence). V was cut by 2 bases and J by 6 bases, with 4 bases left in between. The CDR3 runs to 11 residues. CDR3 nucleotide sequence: TGTGCCAGCAGTTACAAGGATGGCTACACCTTC. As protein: CASSYKDGYTF.

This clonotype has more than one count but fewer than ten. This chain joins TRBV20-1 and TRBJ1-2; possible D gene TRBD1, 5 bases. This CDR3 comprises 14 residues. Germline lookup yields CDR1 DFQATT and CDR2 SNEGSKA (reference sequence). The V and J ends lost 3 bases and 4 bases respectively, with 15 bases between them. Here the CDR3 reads CSASRDAGIYGYTF. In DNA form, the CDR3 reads TGCAGTGCTAGTCGGGACGCGGGGATCTATGGCTACACCTTC.

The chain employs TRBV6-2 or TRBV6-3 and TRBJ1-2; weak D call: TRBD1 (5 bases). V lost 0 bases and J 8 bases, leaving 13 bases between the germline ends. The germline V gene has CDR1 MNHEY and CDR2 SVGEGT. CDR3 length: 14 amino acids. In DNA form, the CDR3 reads TGTGCCAGCAGTTACTCGGGCCAGGGAAGGGGCTACACCTTC. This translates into CASSYSGQGRGYTF.

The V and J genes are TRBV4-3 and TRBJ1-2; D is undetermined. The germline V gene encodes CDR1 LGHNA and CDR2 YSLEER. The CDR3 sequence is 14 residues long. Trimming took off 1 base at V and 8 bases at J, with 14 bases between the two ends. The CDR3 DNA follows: TGCGCCAGCAGCCAAGCAAGTGGGGTAGGAGGCTACACCTTC. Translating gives CASSQASGVGGYTF.

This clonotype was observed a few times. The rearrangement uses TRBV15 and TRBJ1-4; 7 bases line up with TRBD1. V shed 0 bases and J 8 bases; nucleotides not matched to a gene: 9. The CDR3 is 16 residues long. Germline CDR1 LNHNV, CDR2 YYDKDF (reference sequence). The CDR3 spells CATSRDAQGSGEKLFF. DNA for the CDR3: TGTGCCACCAGCAGAGACGCACAGGGGTCGGGGGAAAAACTGTTTTTT. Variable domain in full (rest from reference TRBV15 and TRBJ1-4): DAMVIQNPRYQVTQFGKPVTLSCSQTLNHNVMYWYQQKSSQAPKLLFHYYDKDFNNEADTPDNFQSRRPNTSFCFLDIRSPGLGDTAMYLCATSRDAQGSGEKLFFGSGTQLSVL.